The clone carrying this TCR beta chain has only a few counts. Its specificity is unknown. A FACSAria was used to sort CD4+ and CD8+ T cells. These cells came from PBMCs. This entry is derived from a study of CD8+ T cells in alopecia areata. In the study overall: Oral tofacitinib, 5 to 10 mg twice daily, was given in an open-label trial. Study conclusions and caveats: Lesional scalp displayed greater clonality than normal scalp, most notably in alopecia totalis/universalis.

RNA was isolated and reverse transcribed to cDNA, the sequencing template. Sequenced by immunoSEQ multiplex PCR; TCRdb stores in-frame clones only, minus some. In the table there are 75,000 to 100,000 clones, roughly two fifths of which are singletons. The sequenced sample was CD4+ T cells sorted from blood. The clonotype was recovered from a human donor with alopecia areata.

The CDR3 DNA reads as TGTGCCAGCAGCTCCGGGACAGATAATTCACCCCTCCACTTT. Protein product: CASSSGTDNSPLHF. V and J are TRBV7-2 and TRBJ1-6; 7 nucleotides match TRBD1. Germline V gene lookup returns CDR1 SGHTA and CDR2 FQGNSA. CDR3 length: 14 residues. J gave up 5 bases and V 4 bases, and 2 bases lay outside the gene matches.